This TCR beta chain was identified during a study of blood T cell repertoires in COVID-19 (dated by TCRdb to 2019 to 2021). With regard to the full study: Samples from collaborators originated in the United States, Italy and Spain and spanned both the acute and convalescent phases of COVID-19. The prospective study material was composed of cDNA or gDNA derived from T cells, B-cell-depleted T cells, or PBMCs. Subjects who had been exposed to COVID-19, were actively infected with it, or had recovered from it provided the deeply sampled blood TCRbeta repertoires that made up the dataset. The repertoires were released in a freely available public database intended as a resource for research on the immune response to SARS-CoV-2. The samples were drawn from the first 160 participants of the ongoing ImmuneRACE study and from 950 to 1,500 subjects provided by 6 global collaborators. Nearly every sample came with metadata listing a de-identified subject ID, COVID-19 status, age in years and sex. Where available, HLA class I and class II types were taken from metadata supplied by the sample provider and were not determined by assay-based typing. The investigation overall reported the following: The quantity of clinical and demographic metadata differed by source and by participant and was supplied without curation.

About this clone itself: This receptor's antigen is unknown. Nothing much larger sits one base from this clone, and base qualities are not available.

TCRbeta CDR3 regions were amplified from genomic DNA by means of the immunoSEQ Assay, a bias-controlled multiplex PCR. Processing in the source paper ran as follows. The number of nucleated cells in each sample was estimated from the amplification of reference gene primers within the assay. Sequence reads were collapsed and filtered to measure the absolute abundance of every unique TCRbeta CDR3 rearrangement. For each sample, productive Simpson clonality was calculated as the square root of Simpson's diversity index across productive rearrangements. In its TCRdb copy, this immuneACCESS table keeps in-frame sequences only and misses some clones. Where compared with another copy, unresolved V genes explain less than half of these, and the others have no known cause. D and trimming come from the DNA, and the V and J calls and clone size come from that table. The sample profile shows approximately 130,000 clones; about four fifths of them were found once. Around 13% of the sample is taken by the ten largest.

Collaborating institutions collected whole blood in K2EDTA tubes following their own protocols. Collaborator samples were shipped for TCRbeta analysis as frozen whole blood, isolated PBMCs, or DNA extracted from either sample type. The TCR was taken from a human donor in a cohort sampled during active COVID-19. Sequencing input: peripheral blood.

For the CDR3, the sequence is CATREGSNTGELFF. The nucleotides read TGTGCCACCAGAGAGGGCTCGAACACCGGGGAGCTGTTTTTT. Here the chain combines TRBV15 and TRBJ2-2; matching of 5 bases hints at TRBD2 as the D gene. The CDR3 runs 14 residues from the cysteine to the phenylalanine. The read is trimmed to its CDR3 DNA, 42 bases read in frame from base 1. A distance of 8 bases separates the germline ends of V and J, which lose 6 bases and 0 bases respectively. The germline V gene (reference sequence) supplies CDR1 LNHNV and CDR2 YYDKDF.